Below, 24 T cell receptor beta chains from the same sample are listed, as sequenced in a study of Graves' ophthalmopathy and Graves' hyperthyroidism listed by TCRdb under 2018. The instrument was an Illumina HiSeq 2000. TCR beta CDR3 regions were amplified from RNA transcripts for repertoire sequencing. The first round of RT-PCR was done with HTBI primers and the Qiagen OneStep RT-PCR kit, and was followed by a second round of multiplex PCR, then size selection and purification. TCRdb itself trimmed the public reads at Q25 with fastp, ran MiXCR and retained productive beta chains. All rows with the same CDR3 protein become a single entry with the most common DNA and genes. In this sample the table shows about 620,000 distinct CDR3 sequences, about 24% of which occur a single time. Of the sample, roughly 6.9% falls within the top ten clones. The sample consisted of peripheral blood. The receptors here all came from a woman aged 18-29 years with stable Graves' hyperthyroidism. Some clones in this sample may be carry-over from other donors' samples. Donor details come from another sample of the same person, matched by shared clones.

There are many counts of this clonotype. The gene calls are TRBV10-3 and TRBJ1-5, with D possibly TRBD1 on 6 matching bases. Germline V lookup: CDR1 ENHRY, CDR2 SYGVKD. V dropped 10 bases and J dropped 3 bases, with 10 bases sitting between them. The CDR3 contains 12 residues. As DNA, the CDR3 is TGTGCCACCGGACAGTTCAATCAGCCCCAGCATTTT. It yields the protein CATGQFNQPQHF.

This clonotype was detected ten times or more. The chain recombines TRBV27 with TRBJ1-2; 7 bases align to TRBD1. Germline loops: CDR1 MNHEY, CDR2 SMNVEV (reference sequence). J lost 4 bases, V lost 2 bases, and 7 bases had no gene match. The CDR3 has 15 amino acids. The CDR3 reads CASSLNRAGGYGYTF. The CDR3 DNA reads TGTGCCAGCAGTTTAAACCGGGCAGGGGGCTATGGCTACACCTTC.

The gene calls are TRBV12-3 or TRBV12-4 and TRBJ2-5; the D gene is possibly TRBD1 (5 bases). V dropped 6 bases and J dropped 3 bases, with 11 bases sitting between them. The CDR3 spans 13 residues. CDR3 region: CASSYVTEETQYF. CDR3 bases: TGTGCCAGCAGCTATGTGACAGAAGAGACCCAGTACTTC.

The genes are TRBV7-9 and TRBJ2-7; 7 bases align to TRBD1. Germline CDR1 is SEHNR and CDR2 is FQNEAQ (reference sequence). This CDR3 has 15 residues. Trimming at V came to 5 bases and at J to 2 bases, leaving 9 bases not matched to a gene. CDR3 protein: CASSLGTANTYEQYF. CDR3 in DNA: TGTGCCAGCAGCCTCGGGACAGCCAATACCTACGAGCAGTACTTC.

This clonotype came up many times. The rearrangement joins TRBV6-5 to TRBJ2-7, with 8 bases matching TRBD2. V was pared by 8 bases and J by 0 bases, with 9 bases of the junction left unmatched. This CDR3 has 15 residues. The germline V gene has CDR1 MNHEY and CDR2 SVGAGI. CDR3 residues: CASASSGTSSYEQYF. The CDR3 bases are TGTGCCAGCGCAAGCTCCGGGACTAGCTCCTACGAGCAGTACTTC.

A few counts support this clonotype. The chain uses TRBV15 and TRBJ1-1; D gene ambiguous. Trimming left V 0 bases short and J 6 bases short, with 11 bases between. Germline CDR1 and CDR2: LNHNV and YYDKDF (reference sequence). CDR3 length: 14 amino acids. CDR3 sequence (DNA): TGTGCCACCAGCAGAGATCTTGCAAGGGCTGAAGCTTTCTTT. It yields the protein CATSRDLARAEAFF. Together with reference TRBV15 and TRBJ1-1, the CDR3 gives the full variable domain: DAMVIQNPRYQVTQFGKPVTLSCSQTLNHNVMYWYQQKSSQAPKLLFHYYDKDFNNEADTPDNFQSRRPNTSFCFLDIRSPGLGDTAMYLCATSRDLARAEAFFGQGTRLTVV.

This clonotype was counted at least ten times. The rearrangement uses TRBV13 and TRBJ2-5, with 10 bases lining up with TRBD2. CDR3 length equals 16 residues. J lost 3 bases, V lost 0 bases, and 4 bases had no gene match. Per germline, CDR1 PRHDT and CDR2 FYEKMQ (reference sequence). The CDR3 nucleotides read TGTGCCAGCAGCTTAGGTAGTCTAGCGGGGGAAGAGACCCAGTACTTC. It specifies CASSLGSLAGEETQYF.

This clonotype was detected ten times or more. In DNA, the CDR3 is TGTGCCACCAGCTTTTCCCTAGGCCTCTCTGGAAACACCATATATTTT. Its translation: CATSFSLGLSGNTIYF. This sequence joins TRBV15 and TRBJ1-3; D is unresolved. Trimming pared 5 bases from V and 0 bases from J, leaving 14 bases between. The CDR3 loop spans 16 amino acids. The germline gives CDR1 LNHNV, CDR2 YYDKDF (reference sequence).

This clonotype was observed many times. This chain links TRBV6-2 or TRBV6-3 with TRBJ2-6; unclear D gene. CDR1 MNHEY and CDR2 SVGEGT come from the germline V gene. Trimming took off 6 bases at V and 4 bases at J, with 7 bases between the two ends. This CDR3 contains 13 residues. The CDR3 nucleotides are TGTGCCAGCAGAAAGGTCGGGGCCAACGTCCTGACTTTC. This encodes CASRKVGANVLTF.

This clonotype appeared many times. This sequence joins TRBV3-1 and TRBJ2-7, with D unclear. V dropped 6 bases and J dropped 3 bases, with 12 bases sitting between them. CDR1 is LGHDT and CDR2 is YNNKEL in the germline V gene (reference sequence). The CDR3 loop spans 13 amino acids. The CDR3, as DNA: TGTGCCAGCAGTCCAAATGGGAACTACGAGCAGTACTTC. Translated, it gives CASSPNGNYEQYF.

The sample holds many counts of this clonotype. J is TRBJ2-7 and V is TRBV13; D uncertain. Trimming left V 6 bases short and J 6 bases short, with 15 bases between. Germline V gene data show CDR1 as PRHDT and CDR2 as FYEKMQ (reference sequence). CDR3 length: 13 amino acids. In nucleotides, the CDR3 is TGTGCCAGCAGTCCCCGCTTGGCAGCCGAGCAGTACTTC. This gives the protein CASSPRLAAEQYF.

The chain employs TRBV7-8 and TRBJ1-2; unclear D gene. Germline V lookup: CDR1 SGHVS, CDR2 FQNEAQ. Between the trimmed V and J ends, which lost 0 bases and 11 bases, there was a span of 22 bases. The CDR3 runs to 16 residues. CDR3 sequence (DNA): TGTGCCAGCAGCTTAGCGCAGGTGGCAAATGCAGTGTGGTACACCTTC. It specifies CASSLAQVANAVWYTF.

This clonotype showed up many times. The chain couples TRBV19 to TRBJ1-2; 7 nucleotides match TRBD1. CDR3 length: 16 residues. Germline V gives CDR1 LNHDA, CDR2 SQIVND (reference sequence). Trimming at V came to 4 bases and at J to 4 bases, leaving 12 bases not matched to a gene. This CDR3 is CASSTATRGRGYGYTF. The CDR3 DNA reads TGTGCCAGTAGTACTGCGACGAGGGGGCGAGGCTATGGCTACACCTTC.

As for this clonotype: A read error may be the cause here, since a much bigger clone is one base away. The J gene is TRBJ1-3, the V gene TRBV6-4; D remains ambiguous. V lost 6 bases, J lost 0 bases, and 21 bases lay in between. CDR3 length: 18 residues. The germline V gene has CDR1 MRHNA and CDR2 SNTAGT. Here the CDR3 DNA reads TGTGCCAGCAGGACTTCCACCTACTACTCTGACTCTGGAAACACCATATATTTT. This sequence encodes CASRTSTYYSDSGNTIYF.

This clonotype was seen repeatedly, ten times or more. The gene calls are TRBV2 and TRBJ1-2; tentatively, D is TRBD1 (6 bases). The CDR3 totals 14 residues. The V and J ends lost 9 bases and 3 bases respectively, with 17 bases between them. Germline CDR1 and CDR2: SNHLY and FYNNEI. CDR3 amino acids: CASSSGAIYYGYTF. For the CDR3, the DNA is TGTGCCAGTTCCTCAGGGGCCATCTACTATGGCTACACCTTC. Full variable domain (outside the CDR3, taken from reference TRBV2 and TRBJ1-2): EPEVTQTPSHQVTQMGQEVILRCVPISNHLYFYWYRQILGQKVEFLVSFYNNEISEKSEIFDDQFSVERPDGSNFTLKIRSTKLEDSAMYFCASSSGAIYYGYTFGSGTRLTVV.

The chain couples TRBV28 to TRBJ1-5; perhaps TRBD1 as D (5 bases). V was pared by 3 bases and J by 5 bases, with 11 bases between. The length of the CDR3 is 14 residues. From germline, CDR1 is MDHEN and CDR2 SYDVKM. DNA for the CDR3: TGTGCCAGCAGTTTGGGGGGGAGGCATCAGCCCCAGCATTTT. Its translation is CASSLGGRHQPQHF.

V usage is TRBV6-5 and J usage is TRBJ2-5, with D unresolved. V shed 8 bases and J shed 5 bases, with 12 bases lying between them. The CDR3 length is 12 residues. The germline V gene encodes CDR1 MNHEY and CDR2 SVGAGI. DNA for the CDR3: TGTGCCAGCCTTGACGTACAGGAGACCCAGTACTTC. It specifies CASLDVQETQYF.

CDR3 loop: CASSLVTGGSYEQYF. The CDR3 DNA sequence: TGTGCCAGCAGCTTAGTAACAGGGGGTTCCTACGAGCAGTACTTC. The chain is built from TRBV7-2 and TRBJ2-7, with 8 nucleotides matching TRBD1. This CDR3 spans 15 amino acids. Germline-derived CDR1 and CDR2 are SGHTA and FQGNSA. V gave up 1 base and J gave up 1 base; unmatched junction bases: 3.

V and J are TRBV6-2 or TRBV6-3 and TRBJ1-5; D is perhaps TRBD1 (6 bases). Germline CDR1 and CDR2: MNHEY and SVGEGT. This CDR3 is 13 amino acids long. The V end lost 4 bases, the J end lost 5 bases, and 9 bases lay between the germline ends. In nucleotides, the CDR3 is TGTGCCAGCAGTTCAGGGGAACATCAGCCCCAGCATTTT. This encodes CASSSGEHQPQHF.

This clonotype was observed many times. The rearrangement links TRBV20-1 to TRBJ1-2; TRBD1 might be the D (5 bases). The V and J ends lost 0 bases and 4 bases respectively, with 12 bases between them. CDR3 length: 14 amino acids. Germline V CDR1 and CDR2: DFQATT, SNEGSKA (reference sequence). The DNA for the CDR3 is TGCAGTGCTAGAGATAGGGGAGGAGGCTATGGCTACACCTTC. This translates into CSARDRGGGYGYTF.

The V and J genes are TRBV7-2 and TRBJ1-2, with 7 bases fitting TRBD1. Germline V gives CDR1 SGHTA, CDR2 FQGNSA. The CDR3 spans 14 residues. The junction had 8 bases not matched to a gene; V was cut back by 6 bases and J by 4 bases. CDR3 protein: CASSSPGQLYGYTF. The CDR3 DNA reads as TGTGCCAGCAGTTCTCCGGGACAGCTCTATGGCTACACCTTC.

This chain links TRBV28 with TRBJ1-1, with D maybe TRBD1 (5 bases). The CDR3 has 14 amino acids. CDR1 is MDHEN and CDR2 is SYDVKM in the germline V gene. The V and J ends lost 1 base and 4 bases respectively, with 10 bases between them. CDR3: CASSLLGGTTEAFF. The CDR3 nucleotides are TGTGCCAGCAGTTTATTAGGCGGGACCACTGAAGCTTTCTTT.

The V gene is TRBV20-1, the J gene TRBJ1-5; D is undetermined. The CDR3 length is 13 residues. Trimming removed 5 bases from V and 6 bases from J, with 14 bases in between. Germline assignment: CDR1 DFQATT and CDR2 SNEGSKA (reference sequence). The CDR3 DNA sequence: TGCAGTGCTGAAACCTCGTTGGGTCAGCCCCAGCATTTT. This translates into CSAETSLGQPQHF.

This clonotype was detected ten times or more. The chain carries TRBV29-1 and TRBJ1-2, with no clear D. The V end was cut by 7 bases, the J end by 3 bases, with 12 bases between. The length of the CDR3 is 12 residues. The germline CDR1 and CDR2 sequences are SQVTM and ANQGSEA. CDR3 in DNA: TGCAGCGCCGCCTTGGGTCACTATGGCTACACCTTC. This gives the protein CSAALGHYGYTF.